This T cell receptor beta chain is drawn from a study of blood T cell repertoires in COVID-19 (dated by TCRdb to 2020 to 2021). About the study as a whole: Collaborator samples came from the United States, Italy and Spain and covered acute and convalescent phases of COVID-19. The repertoires were made available in a free public database intended to serve as a resource for research on the immune response to SARS-CoV-2. The prospective study material was composed of cDNA or gDNA derived from T cells, B-cell-depleted T cells, or PBMCs. A de-identified subject ID, COVID-19 status, age in years and sex were almost always included in the sample metadata. HLA class I and class II types, where available, came from metadata supplied by the sample provider rather than from assay-based typing. The samples were drawn from the first 160 participants of the ongoing ImmuneRACE study and from about 1,200 subjects provided by 6 global collaborators. Deeply sampled blood TCRbeta repertoires from subjects exposed to, actively infected with, or recovered from COVID-19 were included in the dataset.

As regards this clone: Its cognate antigen has yet to be identified. It has no much larger one-base neighbor in the sample; base qualities were not kept.

Spanning cysteine to phenylalanine, the CDR3 consists of 15 amino acids. The read is trimmed to its CDR3 DNA, 45 bases read in frame from base 1. The CDR1 and CDR2 encoded by the germline V gene are SGHAT and FQNNGV. At the junction V is shortened by 0 bases and J by 6 bases, with 12 bases in between. Study-wide conclusions, independent of this receptor: The amount of clinical and demographic metadata varied by source and participant and was provided uncurated.

The immunoSEQ Assay, a bias-controlled multiplex PCR, was used to amplify TCRbeta CDR3 regions from genomic DNA. Per the source publication's procedure: The number of nucleated cells in each sample was estimated from the amplification of reference gene primers within the assay. To quantify the absolute abundance of each unique TCRbeta CDR3 rearrangement, sequence reads were collapsed and filtered. For each sample, productive Simpson clonality was calculated as the square root of Simpson's diversity index across productive rearrangements. TCRdb took this table from immuneACCESS and kept in-frame rearrangements with V and J called. Such tables lack part of the clones; where checked against another copy, unresolved V genes explain under half of the gap, and the rest is unexplained. V and J calls and clone size follow that table, whereas D and trimming were derived from the DNA. The table for this sample lists more than 90,000 clones; 85% of them were counted only once. Clones ranked in the top ten supply over 35% of the sample.

Collaborating institutions collected whole blood in K2EDTA tubes following their own protocols. For TCRbeta analysis, collaborators shipped samples as frozen whole blood, isolated PBMCs, or DNA extracted from either of those sample types. The clonotype was recovered from an elderly man with acute or convalescent COVID-19. The chain employs TRBV11-2 and TRBJ1-5; TRBD1 is perhaps the D gene, given 6 matching bases. Material for sequencing was peripheral blood. The CDR3 protein: CASSLDRGSSQPQHF. The sequence in DNA is TGTGCCAGCAGCTTAGACAGGGGCTCCAGTCAGCCCCAGCATTTT.